These 25 T cell receptor beta chains were sequenced from one sample in a study of blood T cell repertoires in COVID-19. TCRdb's table, derived via immunoSEQ multiplex PCR, lists solely in-frame clones and lacks some. The repertoire holds approximately 170,000 clones, with 75% to 85% as singletons. Sequencing was done on a sample of peripheral blood. These receptors came from a human donor in a cohort sampled during active COVID-19.

The gene calls are TRBV30 and TRBJ2-1; the match to TRBD2 covers 10 bases. Germline loops: CDR1 GTSNPN, CDR2 SVGIG (reference sequence). The CDR3 is 15 residues long. Unmatched junction bases numbered 7, after V lost 2 bases and J lost 6 bases. The CDR3 DNA sequence: TGTGCCTGGAGTCCCTCCCTAGCGGGAGTCAATGAGCAGTTCTTC. Its translation is CAWSPSLAGVNEQFF.

V is TRBV10-3 and J is TRBJ2-5; tentative D call: TRBD1 (5 bases). The germline V gene encodes CDR1 ENHRY and CDR2 SYGVKD. Trimming removed 6 bases from V and 0 bases from J, with 11 bases in between. The CDR3 covers 14 residues. The DNA of the CDR3 is TGTGCCATCAGCCTACAGGTGGACCAAGAGACCCAGTACTTC. This codes for CAISLQVDQETQYF.

V and J are TRBV13 and TRBJ2-7; 11 nucleotides agree with TRBD2. The CDR3 runs 15 residues. V lost 4 bases to trimming and J lost 0 bases; unmatched junction nucleotides: 2. The germline gives CDR1 PRHDT, CDR2 FYEKMQ (reference sequence). CDR3 sequence: CASSSGTSGSYEQYF. CDR3 bases: TGTGCCAGCAGCTCAGGGACTAGCGGCTCCTACGAGCAGTACTTC.

The CDR3 spells CASKQGPSSGNTIYF. The CDR3 DNA reads TGTGCCAGCAAACAGGGTCCTAGCTCTGGAAACACCATATATTTT. The chain recombines TRBV28 with TRBJ1-3; maybe TRBD1 (6 bases). V lost 7 bases to trimming and J lost 0 bases, with 13 bases between them. Germline V gene lookup returns CDR1 MDHEN and CDR2 SYDVKM. The CDR3 is 15 residues long.

The chain carries TRBV19 and TRBJ1-2; D unresolved. The germline V and J ends were trimmed by 8 bases and 4 bases, with 14 bases remaining between them. Germline loops: CDR1 LNHDA, CDR2 SQIVND (reference sequence). CDR3 size: 13 residues. CDR3 loop: CASSGRVRYGYTF. DNA for the CDR3: TGTGCCAGTTCGGGAAGGGTTCGCTATGGCTACACCTTC.

The chain joins TRBV28 to TRBJ1-5; tentative D call: TRBD1 (6 bases). This CDR3 is built from 14 residues. Per the germline V gene, CDR1 is MDHEN and CDR2 is SYDVKM. The ends were cut back, 10 bases at V and 2 bases at J, with 15 bases in the middle. DNA for the CDR3: TGTGCCATCATGGGGCCAGGGGGCAATCAGCCCCAGCATTTT. Encoded protein: CAIMGPGGNQPQHF.

The V gene is TRBV28, the J gene TRBJ1-4; 7 nucleotides line up with TRBD1. The CDR3 sequence is 14 residues long. Germline V CDR1 and CDR2: MDHEN, SYDVKM. V was pared by 6 bases and J by 4 bases, with 5 bases of the junction left unmatched. The CDR3 loop reads CASSGQELNEKLFF. Written as DNA, the CDR3 is TGTGCCAGCAGCGGACAGGAGCTTAATGAAAAACTGTTTTTT.

This chain uses TRBV2 with TRBJ2-5, with D perhaps matching TRBD1 (6 bases). Germline V CDR1 and CDR2: SNHLY, FYNNEI. The CDR3 length is 14 residues. With 10 bases removed from V and 0 bases from J, the gap between germline ends came to 15 bases. CDR3 nucleotides: TGTGCCACAACAGGGTGGGAGTACCAAGAGACCCAGTACTTC. Translating gives CATTGWEYQETQYF.

This clone was detected only a few times. The chain has TRBV6-5 and TRBJ1-5; tentative D call: TRBD1 (6 bases). Germline V gene lookup returns CDR1 MNHEY and CDR2 SVGAGI. Trimming took off 4 bases at V and 0 bases at J, with 13 bases between the two ends. The CDR3 length is 16 residues. The CDR3 protein is CASSSDRIASNQPQHF. DNA of the CDR3: TGTGCCAGCAGTTCCGACAGGATCGCTAGCAATCAGCCCCAGCATTTT.

The chain joins TRBV9 to TRBJ2-2; D possibly corresponds to TRBD1 (5 bases). The CDR3 totals 14 residues. Germline V gives CDR1 SGDLS, CDR2 YYNGEE. V dropped 3 bases and J dropped 5 bases, with 11 bases sitting between them. DNA of the CDR3: TGTGCCAGCAGCGCAACGTCAGGGACCGGGGAGCTGTTTTTT. It encodes CASSATSGTGELFF. Filled out from reference TRBV9 and TRBJ2-2, the complete variable domain reads DSGVTQTPKHLITATGQRVTLRCSPRSGDLSVYWYQQSLDQGLQFLIQYYNGEERAKGNILERFSAQQFPDLHSELNLSSLELGDSALYFCASSATSGTGELFFGEGSRLTVL.

The chain employs TRBV28 and TRBJ2-7; perhaps TRBD1 as D (6 bases). Per the germline V gene, CDR1 is MDHEN and CDR2 is SYDVKM. The CDR3 has 12 amino acids. Trimming removed 2 bases from V and 7 bases from J, with 9 bases in between. The DNA for the CDR3 is TGTGCCAGCAGTTTAAGTCAGGGGGAGCAGTACTTC. Its translation is CASSLSQGEQYF.

This chain uses TRBV10-3 with TRBJ1-2, with no clear D. V was pared by 10 bases and J by 4 bases, with 22 bases between. This CDR3 is built from 15 residues. The germline V gene has CDR1 ENHRY and CDR2 SYGVKD. The CDR3 DNA reads as TGTGCCACATCAGGAAGGTTGGCTCCCATCTATGGCTACACCTTC. Amino acids: CATSGRLAPIYGYTF.

The rearrangement uses TRBV4-3 and TRBJ2-7, with D tentatively TRBD1 (5 bases). The germline V and J ends were trimmed by 0 bases and 2 bases, with 11 bases remaining between them. The CDR3 is 15 residues long. Germline V gene lookup returns CDR1 LGHNA and CDR2 YSLEER. DNA of the CDR3: TGCGCCAGCAGCCAAGACAGGGATCTTCCCTACGAGCAGTACTTC. Protein sequence: CASSQDRDLPYEQYF.

The V and J genes are TRBV5-1 and TRBJ2-5; 7 bases match TRBD1. Germline V gives CDR1 SGHRS, CDR2 YFSETQ. The V gene end was trimmed by 0 bases and the J gene end by 4 bases; junction bases not matched to a gene: 9. The CDR3 length is 16 residues. CDR3 loop: CASSLGGSRQGETQYF. CDR3 nucleotide sequence: TGCGCCAGCAGCTTGGGGGGGTCGAGACAGGGAGAGACCCAGTACTTC.

V and J are TRBV4-3 and TRBJ2-7; 8 bases map to TRBD2. This CDR3 is built from 14 residues. V shed 4 bases, J shed 3 bases, and the junction held 5 bases outside the gene matches. The germline gives CDR1 LGHNA, CDR2 YSLEER. CDR3 region: CASSPGTSGYEQYF. In DNA form, the CDR3 reads TGCGCCAGCAGCCCCGGGACTAGTGGCTACGAGCAGTACTTC.

The rearrangement uses TRBV5-6 and TRBJ1-1, with D unclear. Germline assignment: CDR1 SGHDT and CDR2 YYEEEE. The CDR3 runs to 12 residues. Trimming took off 2 bases at V and 5 bases at J, with 7 bases between the two ends. The CDR3 DNA reads TGTGCCAGCAGCTTTAAGAGGACTGAAGCTTTCTTT. Protein product: CASSFKRTEAFF.

J is TRBJ2-5 and V is TRBV6-2 or TRBV6-3; 12 positions match TRBD2. The V gene's germline CDR1 is MNHEY and CDR2 SVGEGT. CDR3 length: 19 residues. The trim removed 2 bases at V and 0 bases at J, leaving 10 bases unmatched. This CDR3 is CASSYEASSGRENQETQYF. The CDR3 nucleotides are TGTGCCAGCAGTTACGAGGCGTCTAGCGGGAGGGAAAACCAAGAGACCCAGTACTTC.

This clone has a single count. The V gene is TRBV10-2, the J gene TRBJ2-5, with a weak D call TRBD1 (6 bases). The CDR3 is 14 amino acids. In germline, CDR1 is WSHSY, CDR2 SAAADI. V dropped 7 bases and J dropped 5 bases, with 17 bases sitting between them. The CDR3 bases are TGCGCCAGCATGGTATGGGGGCCGGGGGAGACCCAGTACTTC. This gives the protein CASMVWGPGETQYF.

This clone appeared a single time. This chain uses TRBV2 with TRBJ2-3; 8 bases fit TRBD2. In germline, CDR1 is SNHLY, CDR2 FYNNEI. J lost 0 bases, V lost 5 bases, and 16 bases had no gene match. The CDR3 extends over 19 amino acids. The CDR3 here is CASSPHPWASGWSTDTQYF. DNA of the CDR3: TGTGCCAGCAGTCCCCACCCGTGGGCTAGCGGGTGGAGCACAGATACGCAGTATTTT.

The gene calls are TRBV5-6 and TRBJ1-5, with 9 bases aligning to TRBD1. The trim removed 4 bases at V and 5 bases at J, leaving 1 base unmatched. The CDR3 loop spans 13 amino acids. Germline-derived CDR1 and CDR2 are SGHDT and YYEEEE. In DNA form, the CDR3 reads TGTGCCAGCAGCGACAGGGGGGATCAGCCCCAGCATTTT. Amino acid sequence: CASSDRGDQPQHF.

The V gene is TRBV30, the J gene TRBJ1-1, with D possibly TRBD1 on 5 matching bases. The germline CDR1 and CDR2 sequences are GTSNPN and SVGIG (reference sequence). The CDR3 is 15 residues long. Trimming removed 3 bases from V and 4 bases from J, with 18 bases in between. The CDR3 here is CAWRSEVQVGTEAFF. The CDR3 nucleotides read TGTGCCTGGAGGTCTGAGGTACAGGTCGGCACTGAAGCTTTCTTT.

The chain combines TRBV5-4 with TRBJ1-3; no clear D. This CDR3 contains 14 residues. The V end was cut by 0 bases, the J end by 1 base, with 5 bases between. From germline, CDR1 is SGHNT and CDR2 YYREEE (reference sequence). Here the CDR3 reads CASSLAQSGNTIYF. In DNA form, the CDR3 reads TGTGCCAGCAGCTTGGCACAATCTGGAAACACCATATATTTT.

The chain has TRBV28 and TRBJ2-7, with 8 bases identical to TRBD2. This CDR3 is built from 13 residues. Germline trimming cut 6 bases from V and 5 bases from J; bases unmatched to any gene: 6. Per germline, CDR1 MDHEN and CDR2 SYDVKM. CDR3 nucleotides: TGTGCCAGCAGGTCGGGGGGGCCCCACGAGCAGTACTTC. It encodes CASRSGGPHEQYF.

The chain uses TRBV15 and TRBJ2-7, with 9 bases matching TRBD1. The length of the CDR3 is 14 residues. The V gene's germline CDR1 is LNHNV and CDR2 YYDKDF (reference sequence). V trimming: 5 bases; J trimming: 5 bases; junction bases outside the gene matches: 7. The CDR3 DNA reads TGTGCCACCAGCGGCGGACAGGGGAGCGACGAGCAGTACTTC. Its translation is CATSGGQGSDEQYF.

This clone has a handful of counts. V usage is TRBV4-3 and J usage is TRBJ2-4; TRBD1 might be the D (6 bases). Germline V CDR1 and CDR2: LGHNA, YSLEER. V was clipped by 4 bases and J by 6 bases, with 19 bases between them. The CDR3 contains 16 residues. CDR3 sequence: CASSLRAGVGGNIQYF. The CDR3 region has the DNA TGCGCCAGCAGCCTTCGGGCAGGGGTAGGAGGAAACATTCAGTACTTC.